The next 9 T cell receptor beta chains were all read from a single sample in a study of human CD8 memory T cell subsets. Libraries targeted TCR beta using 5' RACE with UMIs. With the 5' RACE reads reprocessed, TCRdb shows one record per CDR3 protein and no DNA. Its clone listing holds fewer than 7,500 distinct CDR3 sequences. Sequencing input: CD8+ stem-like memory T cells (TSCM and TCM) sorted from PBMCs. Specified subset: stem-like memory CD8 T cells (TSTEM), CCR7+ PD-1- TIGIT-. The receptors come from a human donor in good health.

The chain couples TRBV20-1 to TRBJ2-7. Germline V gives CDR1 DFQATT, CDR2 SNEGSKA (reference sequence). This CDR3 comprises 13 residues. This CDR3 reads CSAKGVESYEQYF.

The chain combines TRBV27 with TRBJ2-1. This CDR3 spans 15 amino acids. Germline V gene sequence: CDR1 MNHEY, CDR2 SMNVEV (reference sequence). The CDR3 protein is CASSIQLAPNNEQFF.

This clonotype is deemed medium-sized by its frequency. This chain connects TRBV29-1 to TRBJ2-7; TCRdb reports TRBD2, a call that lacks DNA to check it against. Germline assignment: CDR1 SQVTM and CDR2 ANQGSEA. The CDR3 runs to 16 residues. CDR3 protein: CSVEDPAGESVYEQYF.

CDR3: CASSSLLTVWEQYF. This sequence joins TRBV28 and TRBJ2-7; TCRdb picks TRBD1, but there is no DNA to check that call. This CDR3 comprises 14 residues. Germline values: CDR1 MDHEN, CDR2 SYDVKM.

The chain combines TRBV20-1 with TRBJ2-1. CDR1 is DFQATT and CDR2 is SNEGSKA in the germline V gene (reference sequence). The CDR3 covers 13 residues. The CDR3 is CSATLYVLDEQFF.

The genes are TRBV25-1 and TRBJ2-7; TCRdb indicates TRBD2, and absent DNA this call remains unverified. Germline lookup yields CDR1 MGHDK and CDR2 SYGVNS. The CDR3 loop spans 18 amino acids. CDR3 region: CASSSTSGRERCSYEQYF.

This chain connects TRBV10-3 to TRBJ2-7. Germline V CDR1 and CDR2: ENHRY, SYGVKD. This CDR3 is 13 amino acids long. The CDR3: CAISPDDSYEQYF.

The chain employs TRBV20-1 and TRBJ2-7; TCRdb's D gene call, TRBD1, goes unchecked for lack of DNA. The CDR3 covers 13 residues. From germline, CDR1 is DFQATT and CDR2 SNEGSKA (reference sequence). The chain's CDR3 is CSAPGQGAVEQYF.

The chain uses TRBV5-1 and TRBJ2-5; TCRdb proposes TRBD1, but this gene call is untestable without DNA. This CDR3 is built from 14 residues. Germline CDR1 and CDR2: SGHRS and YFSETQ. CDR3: CASSSGQPTETQYF.